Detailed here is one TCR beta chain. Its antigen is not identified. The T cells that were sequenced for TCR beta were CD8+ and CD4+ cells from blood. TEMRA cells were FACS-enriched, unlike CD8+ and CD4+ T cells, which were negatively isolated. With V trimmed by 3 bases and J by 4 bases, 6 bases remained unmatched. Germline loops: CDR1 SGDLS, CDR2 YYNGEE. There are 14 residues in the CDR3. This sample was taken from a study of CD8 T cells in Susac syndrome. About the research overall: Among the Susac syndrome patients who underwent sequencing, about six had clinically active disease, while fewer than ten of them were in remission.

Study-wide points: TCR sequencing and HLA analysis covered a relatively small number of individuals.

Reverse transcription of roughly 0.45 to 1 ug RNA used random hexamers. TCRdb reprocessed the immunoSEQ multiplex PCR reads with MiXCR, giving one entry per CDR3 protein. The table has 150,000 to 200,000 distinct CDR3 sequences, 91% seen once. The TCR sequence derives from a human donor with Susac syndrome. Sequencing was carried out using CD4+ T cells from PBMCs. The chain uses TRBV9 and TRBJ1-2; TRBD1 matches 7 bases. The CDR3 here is CASSDRTGPYGYTF. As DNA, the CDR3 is TGTGCCAGCAGCGATAGGACAGGCCCCTATGGCTACACCTTC.